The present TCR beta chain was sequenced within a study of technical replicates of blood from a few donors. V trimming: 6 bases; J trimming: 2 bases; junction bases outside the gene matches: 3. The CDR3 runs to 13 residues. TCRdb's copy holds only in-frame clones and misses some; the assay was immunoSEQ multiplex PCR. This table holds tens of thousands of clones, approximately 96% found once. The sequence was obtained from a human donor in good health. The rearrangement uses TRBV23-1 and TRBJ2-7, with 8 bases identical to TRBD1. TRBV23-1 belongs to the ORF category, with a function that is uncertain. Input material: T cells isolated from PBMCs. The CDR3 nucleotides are TGCGCCAGCAGGGACAGGGACACCTACGAGCAGTACTTC. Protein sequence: CASRDRDTYEQYF.